This TCR beta chain stems from a study of T-cell memory formation after mild COVID-19. Study-level background: The two donors had largely donor-specific TCR clusters. Study-wide points: The authors left the SARS-CoV-2 specificity of second-wave clones peaking on day 37 unconfirmed. Contracting clones from day 15 to 85 had balanced CD4/CD8; later expanders favoured CD4+.

Comments on this clonotype: Its cognate antigen is unknown.

Trimming removed 2 bases from V and 4 bases from J, with 9 bases in between. CDR1 MNHEY and CDR2 SVGEGT come from the germline V gene. The CDR3 is 13 residues long. TCRdb itself ran the 5' RACE reads through MiXCR, one entry per CDR3 protein. The data show 450,000 or so distinct CDR3 sequences, with 20% seen just once and approximately 8.1% held by the top ten. The V gene is TRBV6-2 or TRBV6-3, the J gene TRBJ2-7; no definite D call. Sequenced: PBMCs or a T cell subset sorted from them (not recorded which). The sequence derives from an adult woman who had mild COVID-19 (a few samples of this study predate the infection). Cell type and time point are not known. The CDR3 region has the DNA TGTGCCAGCAGTTACGTCCCAGAGTACGAGCAGTACTTC. This codes for CASSYVPEYEQYF.